The present TCR beta chain was sequenced within a study of CD8 T cells in Susac syndrome. An amount of RNA that ranged from roughly 0.5 to 1 ug was reverse transcribed with random hexamers. TCRdb re-called the immunoSEQ multiplex PCR reads through MiXCR, storing one row per CDR3 protein. This table holds 85,000 to 120,000 distinct CDR3 sequences, approximately 95% found once. The CDR3 covers 18 residues. The V end lost 0 bases, the J end lost 0 bases, and 19 bases lay between the germline ends. CDR1 and CDR2 from the germline V gene are DFQATT and SNEGSKA (reference sequence). Patients with Susac syndrome met diagnostic criteria that were recently defined for definite or probable disease.

This clonotype was sampled from a human donor with Susac syndrome. The chain carries TRBV20-1 and TRBJ2-3; D gene ambiguous. Source material: CD8+ T cells from PBMCs. CDR3 in DNA: TGCAGTGCTAGAGATCAACTAATATTGGGCACGAGCACAGATACGCAGTATTTT. Its protein is CSARDQLILGTSTDTQYF.